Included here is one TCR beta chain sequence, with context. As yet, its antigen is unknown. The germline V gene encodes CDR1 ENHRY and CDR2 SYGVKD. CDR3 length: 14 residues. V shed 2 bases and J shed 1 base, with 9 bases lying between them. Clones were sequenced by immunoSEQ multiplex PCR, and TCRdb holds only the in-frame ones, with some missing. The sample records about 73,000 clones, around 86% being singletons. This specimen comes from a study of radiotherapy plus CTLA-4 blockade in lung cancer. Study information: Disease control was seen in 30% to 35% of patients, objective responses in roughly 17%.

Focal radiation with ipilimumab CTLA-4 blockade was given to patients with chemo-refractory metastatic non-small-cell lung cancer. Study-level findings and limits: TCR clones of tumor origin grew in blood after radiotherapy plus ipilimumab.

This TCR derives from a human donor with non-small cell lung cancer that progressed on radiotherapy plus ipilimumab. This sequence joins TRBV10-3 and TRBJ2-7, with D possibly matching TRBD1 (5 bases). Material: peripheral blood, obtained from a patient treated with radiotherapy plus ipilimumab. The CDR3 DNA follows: TGTGCCATCAGTGAGCACAGGCCTTCCTACGAGCAGTACGTC. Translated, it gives CAISEHRPSYEQYV.